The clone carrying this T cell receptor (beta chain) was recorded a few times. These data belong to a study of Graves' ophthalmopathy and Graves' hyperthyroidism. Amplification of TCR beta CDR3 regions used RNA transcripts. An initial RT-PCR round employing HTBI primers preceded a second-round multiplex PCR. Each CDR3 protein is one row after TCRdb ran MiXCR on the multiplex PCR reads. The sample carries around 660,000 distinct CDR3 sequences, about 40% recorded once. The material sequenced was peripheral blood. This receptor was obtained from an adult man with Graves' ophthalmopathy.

The CDR3 sequence: CASSPTSSGGETQYF. CDR3 coding DNA: TGTGCCAGCAGCCCCACGTCTAGTGGGGGAGAGACCCAGTACTTC. The chain combines TRBV7-3 with TRBJ2-5; perhaps D is TRBD1 or TRBD2 (5 bases each). The CDR3 sequence is 15 residues long. The V gene lost 5 bases and the J gene lost 4 bases, with 17 bases spanning the gap. The germline gives CDR1 SGHTA, CDR2 FQGTGA.